Listed here are 27 T cell receptor beta chains from one sample, sequenced in a study of blood T cell repertoires in COVID-19. Using immunoSEQ multiplex PCR, the repertoire was profiled, and TCRdb retains in-frame clones only, with some absent. The sample shows 150,000 or so clones, roughly 88% of them seen only once. Material: PBMCs or T cells enriched from blood (not recorded which). All receptors derive from a man in his forties or fifties who had recovered from COVID-19.

This chain links TRBV7-9 with TRBJ1-3, with TRBD1 identical over 9 bases. The germline V gene has CDR1 SEHNR and CDR2 FQNEAQ (reference sequence). The V segment lost 5 bases and the J segment 2 bases; nucleotides outside the gene matches: 7. This CDR3 comprises 16 residues. The CDR3 sequence: CASSPWGQGAGNTIYF. CDR3 in DNA: TGTGCCAGCAGCCCATGGGGACAGGGTGCTGGAAACACCATATATTTT.

Turning to this clone: Within the sample, other DNA sequences also encode this same CDR3. This chain joins TRBV12-3 or TRBV12-4 and TRBJ2-3; unclear D gene. Between the trimmed V and J ends, which lost 5 bases and 5 bases, there was a span of 5 bases. The CDR3 is made up of 11 amino acids. CDR3 amino acids: CASSLRDTQYF. Here the CDR3 DNA reads TGTGCCAGCAGTCTCAGAGATACGCAGTATTTT.

The gene calls are TRBV5-7 and TRBJ2-7, with a tentative D call TRBD2 (5 bases). TRBV5-7 has ORF status, its function being uncertain. CDR3 length: 12 residues. V was trimmed by 0 bases and J by 8 bases, leaving 9 bases between them. DNA for the CDR3: TGTGCCAGCAGCTTGGAGCGGTCCCAGCAGTACGTC. Residues: CASSLERSQQYV.

This clone was picked up one time. The V call is TRBV27, the J call TRBJ2-3; D remains ambiguous. V lost 6 bases, J lost 2 bases, and 24 bases lay in between. In germline, CDR1 is MNHEY, CDR2 SMNVEV (reference sequence). This CDR3 is built from 18 residues. The CDR3 region has the DNA TGTGCCAGCAGCTCTATTCTCGGCGGAGCTATCCACACAGATACGCAGTATTTT. This sequence encodes CASSSILGGAIHTDTQYF.

A remark on this clone: Other nucleotide sequences from this sample produce the same CDR3. CDR3 residues: CASSLEAGVYEQYV. In DNA form, the CDR3 reads TGTGCCAGCAGCTTAGAAGCGGGGGTCTACGAGCAGTACGTC. The chain has TRBV7-2 and TRBJ2-7; 8 bases fit TRBD2. V lost 1 base, J lost 3 bases, and 2 bases stayed unmatched. This CDR3 comprises 14 residues. CDR1 and CDR2 from the germline V gene are SGHTA and FQGNSA.

The chain is built from TRBV5-1 and TRBJ1-4; perhaps TRBD1 as D (6 bases). V was trimmed by 4 bases and J by 3 bases, leaving 10 bases between them. There are 14 residues in the CDR3. Germline V CDR1 and CDR2: SGHRS, YFSETQ. In DNA form, the CDR3 reads TGCGCCAGCAGCCTACAGGGACCTAATGAAAAACTGTTTTTT. Translated: CASSLQGPNEKLFF.

This chain connects TRBV7-9 to TRBJ1-6, with TRBD1 matching over 7 bases. CDR3 length equals 15 residues. V gave up 2 bases and J gave up 10 bases; unmatched junction bases: 8. Germline lookup yields CDR1 SEHNR and CDR2 FQNEAQ (reference sequence). CDR3 nucleotide sequence: TGTGCCAGCAGCTTAAGAGGGGGCCGGGGATCACCCCTCCACTTT. Residues: CASSLRGGRGSPLHF.

V and J are TRBV5-1 and TRBJ2-1; possible D gene TRBD2, 6 bases. The V gene lost 5 bases and the J gene lost 3 bases, with 15 bases spanning the gap. Per the germline V gene, CDR1 is SGHRS and CDR2 is YFSETQ. The CDR3 loop spans 15 amino acids. CDR3 DNA: TGCGCCAGCAGGGGCGGGACTCTTATCTACAATGAGCAGTTCTTC. The encoded protein is CASRGGTLIYNEQFF.

This chain uses TRBV2 with TRBJ2-3; 7 nucleotides align to TRBD1. The germline V gene has CDR1 SNHLY and CDR2 FYNNEI. The junction had 7 bases not matched to a gene; V was cut back by 5 bases and J by 8 bases. The CDR3 is 13 amino acids. The CDR3 spells CASSTKGAGTQYF. CDR3 in DNA: TGTGCCAGCAGTACGAAGGGGGCAGGTACGCAGTATTTT.

The J gene is TRBJ1-1, the V gene TRBV4-3; D not resolved. This CDR3 region has 13 residues. V lost 2 bases and J 1 base, leaving 5 bases between the germline ends. From germline, CDR1 is LGHNA and CDR2 YSLEER. The CDR3 protein is CASSQIENTEAFF. CDR3 bases: TGCGCCAGCAGCCAAATAGAGAACACTGAAGCTTTCTTT.

The chain joins TRBV6-5 to TRBJ2-5; TRBD2 matches 12 bases. After removal of 7 bases from V and 4 bases from J, the junction contained 7 bases not matched to a gene. The CDR3 consists of 15 residues. Germline V gene data show CDR1 as MNHEY and CDR2 as SVGAGI. The CDR3 DNA sequence: TGTGCCAGCACGGGACTAGCGGGCCGGGCAGAGACCCAGTACTTC. Its protein is CASTGLAGRAETQYF.

V and J are TRBV7-3 and TRBJ1-4; TRBD1 might be the D (5 bases). The V gene's germline CDR1 is SGHTA and CDR2 FQGTGA. V lost 1 base to trimming and J lost 3 bases, with 9 bases between them. This CDR3 contains 15 residues. The chain's CDR3 is CASSLIRQPNEKLFF. For the CDR3, the DNA is TGTGCCAGCAGCTTAATTCGACAGCCTAATGAAAAACTGTTTTTT.

This sequence joins TRBV14 and TRBJ1-4, with TRBD1 as a possible D gene (5 bases). CDR1 is SGHDN, CDR2 FVKESK, per germline. The CDR3 runs to 12 residues. Trimming took off 2 bases at V and 11 bases at J, with 9 bases between the two ends. The CDR3 DNA is TGTGCCAGCAGCCAAATCCCAGGGAAACTGTTTTTT. Its protein product is CASSQIPGKLFF.

This chain uses TRBV5-1 with TRBJ2-7; D is possibly TRBD2 (5 bases). V lost 2 bases and J lost 4, with 10 bases in between. Per the germline V gene, CDR1 is SGHRS and CDR2 is YFSETQ. This CDR3 is 13 amino acids long. DNA for the CDR3: TGCGCCAGCAGCTTTCTAGCCCAGTACGAGCAGTACTTC. Protein: CASSFLAQYEQYF.

The gene calls are TRBV12-3 or TRBV12-4 and TRBJ1-1; D is unresolved. Deletions cut 5 bases from V and 4 bases from J, with 11 bases between. The CDR3 consists of 13 residues. CDR3 in DNA: TGTGCCAGCAGTAAAAGGGAGGGCACTGAAGCTTTCTTT. Translating it yields CASSKREGTEAFF.

The chain combines TRBV2 with TRBJ2-3; TRBD2 matches 13 bases. Per germline, CDR1 SNHLY and CDR2 FYNNEI. Trimming at V came to 5 bases and at J to 2 bases, leaving 4 bases not matched to a gene. The CDR3 is made up of 16 amino acids. The DNA for the CDR3 is TGTGCCAGCAGTCGGACTAGCGGGGGTCTCACAGATACGCAGTATTTT. Residues: CASSRTSGGLTDTQYF.

The J gene is TRBJ2-1, the V gene TRBV11-2; 11 nucleotides line up with TRBD2. CDR3 length: 16 residues. V shed 1 base and J 8 bases; nucleotides not matched to a gene: 7. From germline, CDR1 is SGHAT and CDR2 FQNNGV. Here the CDR3 reads CASSLVNSGGVDEQFF. In DNA form, the CDR3 reads TGTGCCAGCAGCTTAGTAAATAGCGGGGGGGTGGATGAGCAGTTCTTC. The full variable domain, its missing parts supplied by reference TRBV11-2 and TRBJ2-1, is EAGVAQSPRYKIIEKRQSVAFWCNPISGHATLYWYQQILGQGPKLLIQFQNNGVVDDSQLPKDRFSAERLKGVDSTLKIQPAKLEDSAVYLCASSLVNSGGVDEQFFGPGTRLTVL.

The chain recombines TRBV28 with TRBJ1-2; D is unclear. CDR1 and CDR2 from the germline V gene are MDHEN and SYDVKM. The CDR3 is 12 amino acids. V was trimmed by 6 bases and J by 8 bases, leaving 13 bases between them. Here the CDR3 reads CASSDNSRGYTF. The CDR3 DNA is TGTGCCAGCAGCGATAATTCGCGCGGCTACACCTTC.

This chain joins TRBV5-1 and TRBJ1-2; D gene ambiguous. The V gene's germline CDR1 is SGHRS and CDR2 YFSETQ. Trimming removed 0 bases at V and 0 bases at J, with 9 bases between. The CDR3 has 15 amino acids. The CDR3 protein is CASSLAVQANYGYTF. In nucleotides, the CDR3 is TGCGCCAGCAGCTTGGCCGTACAAGCTAACTATGGCTACACCTTC.

Regarding this clone: Being one base from a much bigger clone, this may be a read error. This chain links TRBV5-6 with TRBJ1-2; D is uncertain. V was pared by 4 bases and J by 4 bases, with 8 bases between. Germline CDR1 reads SGHDT; CDR2 reads YYEEEE. The CDR3 is made up of 12 amino acids. The CDR3 here is CASSAGAYGYTF. The DNA for the CDR3 is TGTGCCAGCAGCGCGGGAGCCTATGGCTACACCTTC.

J is TRBJ1-2 and V is TRBV14; 12 nucleotides line up with TRBD1. The V and J ends lost 4 bases and 4 bases, in that order; junction bases with no gene match: 4. Germline values: CDR1 SGHDN, CDR2 FVKESK. This CDR3 has 15 residues. CDR3 nucleotide sequence: TGTGCCAGCAGCCCATGGGACAGGGGGCCCTATGGCTACACCTTC. It encodes CASSPWDRGPYGYTF.

V and J are TRBV7-8 and TRBJ2-7, with D possibly matching TRBD2 (6 bases). Trimming removed 5 bases from V and 4 bases from J, with 15 bases in between. The CDR3 has 14 residues. Looked up from germline, CDR1 is SGHVS and CDR2 is FQNEAQ. The CDR3 nucleotides read TGTGCCAGCAGCACTGACAGCGGGTTGTACGAGCAGTACTTC. Protein product: CASSTDSGLYEQYF.

The chain links TRBV30 to TRBJ2-3, with 10 bases matching TRBD2. The CDR3 has 14 amino acids. The germline CDR1 and CDR2 sequences are GTSNPN and SVGIG (reference sequence). Losses at the gene ends were 2 bases for V and 3 bases for J; bases not matched to a gene: 2. The CDR3 sequence is CAWSLSGGTDTQYF. Here the CDR3 DNA reads TGTGCCTGGAGTCTTAGCGGGGGGACAGATACGCAGTATTTT.

V is TRBV10-3 and J is TRBJ2-6, with D uncertain. The CDR3 extends over 17 amino acids. Trimming took 3 bases from V and 1 from J, leaving 13 bases between them. The V gene's germline CDR1 is ENHRY and CDR2 SYGVKD. This CDR3 reads CAISDPRSGSGANVLTF. The CDR3 DNA reads as TGTGCCATCAGTGACCCGAGATCCGGTTCTGGGGCCAACGTCCTGACTTTC.

This chain links TRBV19 with TRBJ1-4; tentatively, D is TRBD1 (6 bases). Germline CDR1 LNHDA, CDR2 SQIVND (reference sequence). V lost 7 bases, J lost 4 bases, and 13 bases lay in between. This CDR3 has 14 residues. The CDR3: CASTRTEYNEKLFF. The CDR3 DNA sequence: TGTGCCAGTACCCGGACAGAATATAATGAAAAACTGTTTTTT.

As for this clone: Other DNA sequences in this specimen translate into the identical CDR3. The V and J genes are TRBV28 and TRBJ1-1; D gene uncertain. This CDR3 is 13 amino acids long. Germline V CDR1 and CDR2: MDHEN, SYDVKM. V lost 5 bases, J lost 0 bases, and 7 bases lay in between. CDR3 nucleotides: TGTGCCAGCAGTCCCCCCATGAACACTGAAGCTTTCTTT. Its protein is CASSPPMNTEAFF.

This chain connects TRBV7-2 to TRBJ2-5, with D possibly being TRBD2 (6 bases). CDR3 length equals 15 residues. Deletions cut 1 base from V and 2 bases from J, with 11 bases between. CDR1 and CDR2 from the germline V gene are SGHTA and FQGNSA. CDR3 region: CASSLVGGIQETQYF. The CDR3 DNA sequence: TGTGCCAGCAGCTTAGTCGGGGGAATACAAGAGACCCAGTACTTC.